One sample yielded the 15 T cell receptor beta chains listed below, sequenced in a study of CD8 T cells in ankylosing spondylitis. TCRdb redid the calling of the 5' RACE reads with MiXCR, one entry per CDR3 protein. The repertoire includes roughly 200,000 distinct CDR3 sequences, roughly 12% of them detected once, and about 15% sits in the top ten. The sequenced sample consisted of blood, either unsorted or a sorted T cell fraction (not recorded which). The receptor set was obtained from a male donor with ankylosing spondylitis or in good health (not recorded which).

This clonotype was seen a few times. V and J are TRBV27 and TRBJ2-5, with D unclear. The CDR3 is 13 amino acids. V shed 4 bases and J shed 2 bases, with 8 bases lying between them. Germline CDR1 is MNHEY and CDR2 is SMNVEV (reference sequence). CDR3 coding DNA: TGTGCCAGCAGTTCCCTGGGACAAGAGACCCAGTACTTC. It encodes CASSSLGQETQYF.

The chain employs TRBV21-1 and TRBJ2-5; no DNA check was done on the table's D call, TRBD1. TRBV21-1 is shown as a pseudogene. This CDR3 has 14 residues. The CDR3 nucleotides read TGTGCCAGCAGCACCCCGGGTAGGCAAGAGACCCAGTACTTC. Protein sequence: CASSTPGRQETQYF.

This clonotype showed up just a few times. V gene TRBV7-8 combines with J gene TRBJ2-1, with TRBD2 matching 8 bases. Unmatched junction bases numbered 4, after V lost 2 bases and J lost 7 bases. The CDR3 length is 14 residues. Germline V gene data show CDR1 as SGHVS and CDR2 as FQNEAQ. The CDR3 DNA sequence: TGTGCCAGCAGCTTAAGGGTAGCGGGAAATGAGCAGTTCTTC. It codes for CASSLRVAGNEQFF.

This clonotype was found a few times. This rearrangement joins TRBV4-1 to TRBJ2-7, with D tentatively TRBD1 (6 bases). CDR3 size: 16 residues. The V and J ends lost 0 bases and 3 bases respectively, with 15 bases between them. Germline V gene sequence: CDR1 MGHRA, CDR2 YSYEKL. The CDR3 DNA sequence: TGCGCCAGCAGCCAAGATCCCGGACAGAGCCTCTACGAGCAGTACTTC. This sequence encodes CASSQDPGQSLYEQYF.

The J gene is TRBJ2-7, the V gene TRBV7-9; 7 bases are a match to TRBD2. With 5 bases clipped from V and 2 bases from J, the junction kept 9 bases outside the gene matches. The CDR3 is made up of 15 amino acids. CDR1 SEHNR and CDR2 FQNEAQ come from the germline V gene (reference sequence). CDR3 bases: TGTGCCAGCAGCCACGGAGAGCGGGGTCCCTACGAGCAGTACTTC. Translation gives CASSHGERGPYEQYF.

This clonotype turned up a few times. CDR3 residues: CASSQESGPLVEQYF. CDR3 bases: TGCGCCAGCAGCCAAGAAAGCGGCCCCCTGGTCGAGCAGTACTTC. The gene calls are TRBV4-1 and TRBJ2-7; D may be TRBD2 (5 bases). CDR1 and CDR2 from the germline V gene are MGHRA and YSYEKL. V was trimmed by 0 bases and J by 6 bases, leaving 15 bases between them. The CDR3 has 15 residues.

The J gene is TRBJ2-7, the V gene TRBV29-1; 8 nucleotides align to TRBD1. V lost 0 bases, J lost 2 bases, and 6 bases stayed unmatched. This CDR3 is 15 amino acids long. Germline V lookup: CDR1 SQVTM, CDR2 ANQGSEA. The CDR3 DNA follows: TGCAGCGTTGAAGAGGACGAGACAGGGGCCTACGAGCAGTACTTC. It is translated as CSVEEDETGAYEQYF.

This chain connects TRBV7-9 to TRBJ2-7; the D gene is possibly TRBD2 (5 bases). CDR1 is SEHNR, CDR2 FQNEAQ, per germline (reference sequence). The germline V and J ends were trimmed by 1 base and 5 bases, with 15 bases remaining between them. This CDR3 region has 15 residues. This CDR3 is CASSLGYGKEDEQYF. CDR3 nucleotides: TGTGCCAGCAGCTTAGGTTATGGGAAGGAGGACGAGCAGTACTTC. The variable domain in full, completed from reference TRBV7-9 and TRBJ2-7, reads DTGVSQNPRHKITKRGQNVTFRCDPISEHNRLYWYRQTLGQGPEFLTYFQNEAQLEKSRLLSDRFSAERPKGSFSTLEIQRTEQGDSAMYLCASSLGYGKEDEQYFGPGTRLTVT.

V and J are TRBV30 and TRBJ1-3, with TRBD1 as a possible D gene (5 bases). Trimming removed 3 bases at V and 5 bases at J, with 8 bases between. The CDR3 has 12 amino acids. CDR1 is GTSNPN, CDR2 SVGIG, per germline (reference sequence). The CDR3 region is CAWRGTRNTIYF. As DNA, the CDR3 is TGTGCCTGGAGGGGGACCCGAAACACCATATATTTT.

A few counts support this clonotype. The chain couples TRBV12-3 or TRBV12-4 to TRBJ1-2; weak D call: TRBD1 (6 bases). The CDR3 is 14 amino acids. With 3 bases removed from V and 2 bases from J, the gap between germline ends came to 10 bases. CDR3 DNA: TGTGCCAGCAGTTTGTGGGACAAGAACTATGGCTACACCTTC. This codes for CASSLWDKNYGYTF.

CDR3 DNA sequence: TGTGCCAGCAGTTTATCTTCAGGGGTCAACTATGGCTACACCTTC. This sequence encodes CASSLSSGVNYGYTF. The chain links TRBV27 to TRBJ1-2, with D tentatively TRBD1 (6 bases). Germline V gene sequence: CDR1 MNHEY, CDR2 SMNVEV (reference sequence). The CDR3 length is 15 residues. The V end lost 0 bases, the J end lost 2 bases, and 10 bases lay between the germline ends.

The rearrangement links TRBV5-6 to TRBJ1-1; D might be TRBD1 (6 bases). The germline CDR1 and CDR2 sequences are SGHDT and YYEEEE. The V gene lost 4 bases and the J gene lost 3 bases, with 13 bases spanning the gap. This CDR3 has 14 residues. The CDR3 DNA reads as TGTGCCAGCAGCCCCCAGGGGAGGGACACTGAAGCTTTCTTT. Amino acid sequence: CASSPQGRDTEAFF.

The chain combines TRBV4-2 with TRBJ2-1; the match to TRBD1 covers 9 bases. CDR1 is LGHNA, CDR2 YNFKEQ, per germline. The CDR3 runs 14 residues. Losses at the gene ends were 7 bases for V and 1 base for J; bases not matched to a gene: 2. The CDR3 loop is CASIGTGSYNEQFF. The CDR3 DNA is TGTGCCAGCATCGGGACAGGGTCCTACAATGAGCAGTTCTTC.

This clonotype has at least ten counts. The gene calls are TRBV7-9 and TRBJ1-1, with 9 bases aligning to TRBD1. V shed 4 bases, J shed 0 bases, and the junction held 3 bases outside the gene matches. Germline V CDR1 and CDR2: SEHNR, FQNEAQ (reference sequence). This CDR3 contains 15 residues. In DNA, the CDR3 is TGTGCCAGCAGCTGGGGACAGGGAATGAACACTGAAGCTTTCTTT. It yields the protein CASSWGQGMNTEAFF.

This clonotype was counted a few times. The gene calls are TRBV6-6 and TRBJ1-4, with D possibly TRBD1 on 6 matching bases. V lost 7 bases, J lost 8 bases, and 14 bases lay in between. The CDR3 runs to 13 residues. Germline V gene lookup returns CDR1 MNHNY and CDR2 SVGAGI (reference sequence). The CDR3 DNA reads TGTGCCAGCACCCTTACAGGGTCCGAAAAACTGTTTTTT. Its protein product is CASTLTGSEKLFF.